The clone carrying this TCR beta chain was picked up many times. This sample was taken from a study of T cells in Graves' hyperthyroidism and ophthalmopathy. The CDR3 covers 17 residues. Unmatched junction bases numbered 11, after V lost 7 bases and J lost 1 base. Germline values: CDR1 MNHEY, CDR2 SVGEGT. Amplification targeted TCR beta CDR3 regions from RNA transcripts. The study used the HTBI primer set for a first-round RT-PCR of the TCR CDR3. Each CDR3 protein gets one entry after TCRdb re-called the multiplex PCR reads with MiXCR. The data show fewer than 750,000 distinct CDR3 sequences, with roughly 14% seen just once and approximately 4.2% held by the top ten.

The receptor was derived from a woman in her 40s with Graves' ophthalmopathy. The sequenced sample was blood. The chain employs TRBV6-2 or TRBV6-3 and TRBJ2-5; 11 bases agree with TRBD2. This CDR3 is CASTLALAGGLQETQYF. CDR3 nucleotide sequence: TGTGCCAGCACCTTAGCGCTAGCGGGAGGCCTCCAAGAGACCCAGTACTTC.